The rows below give T cell receptor beta chains drawn from one sample of a study of PD-1 blockade in classical Hodgkin lymphoma. Profiled with immunoSEQ multiplex PCR; TCRdb holds only in-frame clones, not every one. This sample has about 12,000 clones, with approximately 91% found just once. The sample in question was CD4+ T cells from blood, obtained before the fourth cycle of nivolumab. These receptors came from a human donor with classical Hodgkin lymphoma. Each CDR3 is given with its conserved first and last residue. D genes are given only for firm matches. Clone size appears in some rows only: once, few, many, or a class for an expanded clone.

D gene	V gene	J gene	clone size	CDR3 DNA	CDR3 protein
TRBD1	TRBV18	TRBJ2-3	-	TGTGCCAGCTCACCACGAACAGGGGCGACAGATACGCAGTATTTT	CASSPRTGATDTQYF
TRBD2	TRBV6-4	TRBJ2-2	-	TGTGCCAGCAGCGCGACTAGCGGGGGGACGAACACCGGGGAGCTGTTTTTT	CASSATSGGTNTGELFF
-	TRBV6-5	TRBJ2-6	-	TGTGCCAGCAGTTTACCTGGGGCCAACGTCCTGACTTTC	CASSLPGANVLTF
-	TRBV21-1	TRBJ2-7	-	TGTGCCAGCAGCAAGTCGTCCGTCGACAGGGCGGGACTAGCGGGTACCCCCTTTCCCTACGAGCAGTACTTC	CASSKSSVDRAGLAGTPFPYEQYF
-	TRBV6-5	TRBJ2-1	-	TGTGCCAGCAGTTACTGGGACACTCCAAATGAGCAGTTCTTC	CASSYWDTPNEQFF
-	TRBV11-2	TRBJ2-7	-	TGTGCCAGCAGCCCCGCCGGCCTGACCTACGAGCAGTACTTC	CASSPAGLTYEQYF
TRBD1	TRBV27	TRBJ1-2	-	TGTGCCAGCAGTCCCCGTCCCGGGACAGGGAACCCTTATGGCTACACCTTC	CASSPRPGTGNPYGYTF
-	TRBV27	TRBJ2-7	-	TGTGCCAGCGGCACATTCGGCAGATACGAGCAGTACTTC	CASGTFGRYEQYF
TRBD1	TRBV7-9	TRBJ2-1	once	TGTGCCAGCAGCTTAGGGCAGGGGGCCTACAATGAGCAGTTCTTC	CASSLGQGAYNEQFF
-	TRBV7-2	TRBJ2-5	-	TGTGCCAGCAACTCTCAAGCAGGGGACCAAGAGACCCAGTACTTC	CASNSQAGDQETQYF
TRBD2	TRBV7-8	TRBJ2-2	-	TGTGCCAGCAGCTTTCTAGCGGGAGCCTCGAACACCGGGGAGCTGTTTTTT	CASSFLAGASNTGELFF
-	TRBV2	TRBJ1-6	once	TGTGCCAGCAGTGAAGGGACACGCTTCGGGTCACCCCTCCACTTT	CASSEGTRFGSPLHF
TRBD1	TRBV7-9	TRBJ1-1	-	TGTGCCAGCAGCCCGGGGACAGGGGATAACACTGAAGCTTTCTTT	CASSPGTGDNTEAFF
-	TRBV4-2	TRBJ1-6	few	TGTGCCAGCAGCCAGGATAGTCAGGGACGGTCACCCCTCCACTTT	CASSQDSQGRSPLHF
TRBD2	TRBV6-1	TRBJ2-2	few	TGTGCCAGCAGTGAATACGGGGGGTTCACCGGGGAGCTGTTTTTT	CASSEYGGFTGELFF
-	TRBV4-1	TRBJ1-3	-	TGCGCCAGCAGCCAAGAGCGTTTCGACTCTGGAAACACCATATATTTT	CASSQERFDSGNTIYF
TRBD2	TRBV28	TRBJ2-3	-	TGTGCCAGCAGTCCAGAACTAGCGAGTAGCACAGATACGCAGTATTTT	CASSPELASSTDTQYF
-	TRBV27	TRBJ2-7	-	TGTGCCAGCAGTTTCGACCCGACCGGCTCCTACGAGCAGTACTTC	CASSFDPTGSYEQYF
-	TRBV7-6	TRBJ2-7	-	TGTGCCAGCAGCTTATCAGGTTACGAGCAGTACTTC	CASSLSGYEQYF
-	TRBV11-2	TRBJ2-2	-	TGTGCCAGCAGGGTCGAAGGGGGTTTCGTAACCGGGGAGCTGTTTTTT	CASRVEGGFVTGELFF
-	TRBV21-1	TRBJ1-2	-	TGTGCCAGCACAATTTTATATACAGGGCTAGGTATGTTACATGGCTACACCTTC	CASTILYTGLGMLHGYTF
TRBD2	TRBV7-2	TRBJ2-5	-	TGTGCCAGCAGCTTATTTAGCGGGGGAGGGACCCAGTACTTC	CASSLFSGGGTQYF
-	TRBV7-9	TRBJ1-2	once	TGTGCCAGCAGCTTAATTGGAGGCTACACCTTC	CASSLIGGYTF
-	TRBV9	TRBJ1-2	-	TGTGCCAGCAGCGTATTGGGGGGCTATGGCTACACCTTC	CASSVLGGYGYTF
-	TRBV6-6	TRBJ1-3	-	TGTGCCAGTTCCCGGGGAGGGGGAAGGAATGGAAACACCATATATTTT	CASSRGGGRNGNTIYF
TRBD2	TRBV7-9	TRBJ2-1	-	TGTGCCAGCAGCCTAGCGGGAGGTTACAATGAGCAGTTCTTC	CASSLAGGYNEQFF
-	TRBV5-6	TRBJ2-7	-	TGTGCCAGCAGCCCTGGGTTGCCCCTCTTAGCCCACGAGCAGTACTTC	CASSPGLPLLAHEQYF
-	TRBV10-1	TRBJ2-2	once	TGCGCCAGCAGTGGAGGTAGTAACACCGGGGAGCTGTTTTTT	CASSGGSNTGELFF
-	TRBV5-1	TRBJ2-5	few	TGCGCCAGCAGTCAGCAAGAGACCCAGTACTTC	CASSQQETQYF
TRBD1	TRBV19	TRBJ1-4	-	TGTGCCAGTAGTGCGACAGGGTGGGGGGACGAAAAACTGTTTTTT	CASSATGWGDEKLFF
-	TRBV2	TRBJ2-7	-	TGTGCCAGCTCCACAGGGCCCCCCTACGAGCAGTACTTC	CASSTGPPYEQYF
TRBD1	TRBV5-6	TRBJ2-5	few	TGTGCCAGCTATACCGGGACAGGGAACCAAGAGACCCAGTACTTC	CASYTGTGNQETQYF
-	TRBV7-2	TRBJ1-1	once	TGTGCCAGCAGCTCGCCCCTTTTAGGACGGATAAACACTGAAGCTTTCTTT	CASSSPLLGRINTEAFF
-	TRBV6-1	TRBJ1-5	-	TGTGCCAGCAGTGATAGGTTGGGTCAGCCCCAGCATTTT	CASSDRLGQPQHF
-	TRBV28	TRBJ2-7	-	TGTGCCAGCAGTTTCCAACCCTACGAGCAGTACTTC	CASSFQPYEQYF
-	TRBV7-2	TRBJ1-5	once	TGTGCCAGCAGCTTAGGACGGTACAATCAGCCCCAGCATTTT	CASSLGRYNQPQHF
TRBD1	TRBV6-1	TRBJ1-3	-	TGTGCCAGCAGTGAAGTAATGACAGGGTGGGATTTT	CASSEVMTGWDF
TRBD2	TRBV28	TRBJ2-1	-	TGTGCCATCAGGCGGGGCGGGAGGGCCTCGGGCTCCTACAATGAGCAGTTCTTC	CAIRRGGRASGSYNEQFF
-	TRBV7-2	TRBJ1-2	-	TGTGCCAGCAGCTTAGTCGGGGGCGATGGCTACACCTTC	CASSLVGGDGYTF
TRBD1	TRBV7-2	TRBJ2-3	-	TGTGCCAGCAGCTACGACAGGGCTAGCACAGATACGCAGTATTTT	CASSYDRASTDTQYF
-	TRBV18	TRBJ1-3	-	TGTGCCAGCTCACCGCAGAGGTTCCGGGACACCATATATTTT	CASSPQRFRDTIYF
-	TRBV7-2	TRBJ2-1	-	TGTGCCAGCAACCCCTTTGGTGCGGGGTCCTCCAATGAGCAGTTCTTC	CASNPFGAGSSNEQFF
-	TRBV18	TRBJ1-5	-	TGTGCCAGCTCACCACCGGCGGGACGGACGGCTATGATTCAGCCCCAGCATTTT	CASSPPAGRTAMIQPQHF
-	TRBV25-1	TRBJ2-7	-	TGTGCCAGCAGTGGAGGCCCCTACGAGCAGTACTTC	CASSGGPYEQYF
-	TRBV4-1	TRBJ2-5	-	TGCGCCAGCAGCCTGCCACCGGGACGGGGAAAAGAGACCCAGTACTTC	CASSLPPGRGKETQYF
-	TRBV7-3	TRBJ2-3	-	TGTGCCAGCAGCTTAGTATCGATAGATACGCAGTATTTT	CASSLVSIDTQYF
-	TRBV18	TRBJ2-2	-	TGTGCCAGCTCACCTAGCAGGGCCGGGGAGCTGTTTTTT	CASSPSRAGELFF
-	TRBV6-5	TRBJ1-6	once	TGTGCCAGCAGTTACTCGGCGTCACCCCTCCACTTT	CASSYSASPLHF
TRBD2	TRBV7-2	TRBJ2-7	-	TGTGCCAGCACCCCATCTTGGGGGGGACCCTACGAGCAGTACTTC	CASTPSWGGPYEQYF
-	TRBV6-1	TRBJ1-2	-	TGTGCCAGCCGAATATATGGCTACACCTTC	CASRIYGYTF
-	TRBV10-3	TRBJ2-7	-	TGTGCCATCAGGCGGAGCGGAACCTCCTACGAGCAGTACTTC	CAIRRSGTSYEQYF
-	TRBV7-9	TRBJ1-6	few	TGTGCCAGCAGCGCCTACGTTCAGGGCTGGCGATCACCCCTCCACTTT	CASSAYVQGWRSPLHF
-	TRBV9	TRBJ2-7	-	TGTGCCAGCAGCGTAGCTCATATGTGGGACGAGCAGTACTTC	CASSVAHMWDEQYF